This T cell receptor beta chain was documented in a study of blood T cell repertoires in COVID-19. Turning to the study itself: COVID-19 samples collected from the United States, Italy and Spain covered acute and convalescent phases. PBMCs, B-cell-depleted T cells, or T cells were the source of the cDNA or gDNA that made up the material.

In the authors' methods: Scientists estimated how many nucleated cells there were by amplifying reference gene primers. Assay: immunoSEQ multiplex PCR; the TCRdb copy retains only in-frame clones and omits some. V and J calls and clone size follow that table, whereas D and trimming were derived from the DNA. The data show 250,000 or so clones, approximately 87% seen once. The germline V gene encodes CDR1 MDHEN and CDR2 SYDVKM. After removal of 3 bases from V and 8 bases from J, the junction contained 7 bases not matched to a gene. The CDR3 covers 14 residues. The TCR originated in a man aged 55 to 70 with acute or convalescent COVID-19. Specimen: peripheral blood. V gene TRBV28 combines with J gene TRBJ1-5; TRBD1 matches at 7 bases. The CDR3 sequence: CASSLSQGGEPQHF. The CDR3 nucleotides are TGTGCCAGCAGTTTGAGTCAAGGGGGCGAGCCCCAGCATTTT. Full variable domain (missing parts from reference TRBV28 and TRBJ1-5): DVKVTQSSRYLVKRTGEKVFLECVQDMDHENMFWYRQDPGLGLRLIYFSYDVKMKEKGDIPEGYSVSREKKERFSLILESASTNQTSMYLCASSLSQGGEPQHFGDGTRLSIL.